This T cell receptor beta chain was identified in a study of CD8+CD57+ T cells in acquired aplastic anemia. Patients chosen for sequencing had CD8+CD57+ cells that had expanded, as shown by flow cytometry. Acquired aplastic anemia of severe grade affected all patients. The CDR3 length is 12 residues. Trimming left V 5 bases short and J 4 bases short, with 5 bases between. CDR1 and CDR2 from the germline V gene are LNHDA and SQIVND (reference sequence). It was genomic DNA that served as the template for profiling TCR beta VDJ and CDR3. TCRdb passed the reads through MiXCR, listing each CDR3 protein once. The sample contains about 200,000 distinct CDR3 sequences, 50% to 70% of which appear only once. This clonotype was found a few times.

This clonotype was obtained from a human donor with aplastic anemia. Material: sorted CD4+, CD8+, or CD8+CD57+ T cells (not recorded which) from PBMCs. The chain links TRBV19 to TRBJ2-2, with D possibly matching TRBD2 (5 bases). The CDR3 DNA reads TGTGCCAGTAGTCGGGGCACCGGGGAGCTGTTTTTT. Translating gives CASSRGTGELFF.